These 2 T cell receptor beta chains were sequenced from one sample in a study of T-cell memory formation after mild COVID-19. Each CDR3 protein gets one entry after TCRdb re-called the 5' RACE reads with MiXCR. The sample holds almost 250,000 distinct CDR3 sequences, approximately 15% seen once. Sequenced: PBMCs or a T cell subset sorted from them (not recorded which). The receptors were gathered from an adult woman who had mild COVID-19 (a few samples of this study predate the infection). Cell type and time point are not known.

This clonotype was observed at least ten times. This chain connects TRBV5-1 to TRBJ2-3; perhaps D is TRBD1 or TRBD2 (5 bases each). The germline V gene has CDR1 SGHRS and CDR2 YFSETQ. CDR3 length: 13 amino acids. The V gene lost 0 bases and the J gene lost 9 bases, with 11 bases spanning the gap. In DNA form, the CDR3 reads TGCGCCAGCAGCTTGGAAGTCGGGGCAACGCAGTATTTT. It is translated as CASSLEVGATQYF.

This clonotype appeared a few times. The CDR3, as DNA: TGTGCCAGCAGCCACACCACCCCCGAGCGGGTAAGAGCGTATGGCTACACCTTC. This codes for CASSHTTPERVRAYGYTF. V and J are TRBV6-5 and TRBJ1-2; D remains unclear. Germline assignment: CDR1 MNHEY and CDR2 SVGAGI. V dropped 6 bases and J dropped 5 bases, with 28 bases sitting between them. This CDR3 contains 18 residues.